One and the same sample provided the 22 T cell receptor beta chains below, sequenced in a study of early T cells in non-severe SARS-CoV-2 infection (TCRdb year 2021). The method behind the library was 5' RACE. Sequencing was carried out with a NextSeq 500. TCRdb itself trimmed the public reads at Q25 with fastp, ran MiXCR and retained productive beta chains. Rows matching on CDR3 protein sequence are summarized as one entry with the most common DNA and genes. For this sample there are 100,000 or so distinct CDR3 sequences; roughly 14% appear just once. The biggest ten clones account for 6% to 7.5% of the sample. The specimen was whole blood. These receptors were obtained from an adult who was a healthcare worker with PCR-confirmed SARS-CoV-2 infection or an uninfected control (not recorded which).

On this clonotype itself: The junction departs from germline at one end; a sequencing error may be responsible. V and J are TRBV2 and TRBJ2-7; D remains ambiguous. This CDR3 comprises 8 residues. Germline CDR1 is SNHLY and CDR2 is FYNNEI. The CDR3 nucleotides are TGTGCCAGCAGCGTTAACTCGTTC. This codes for CASSVNSF.

This clonotype was detected ten times or more. The chain joins TRBV28 to TRBJ1-2; possible D gene TRBD1, 5 bases. V was cut by 6 bases and J by 2 bases, with 16 bases left in between. This CDR3 contains 15 residues. Looked up from germline, CDR1 is MDHEN and CDR2 is SYDVKM. This chain's CDR3 is CASRSLGEGNYGYTF. The CDR3 DNA is TGTGCCAGCAGGTCCCTCGGGGAGGGGAACTATGGCTACACCTTC.

A few counts support this clonotype. The chain joins TRBV6-2 or TRBV6-3 to TRBJ2-4, with 12 bases fitting TRBD2. V gave up 6 bases and J gave up 10 bases; unmatched junction bases: 13. This CDR3 contains 16 residues. Per the germline V gene, CDR1 is MNHEY and CDR2 is SVGEGT. The CDR3 coding sequence is TGTGCCAGCAGCATCCTAGCGGGGGGGCCTGACCGAATTCAGTACTTC. This gives the protein CASSILAGGPDRIQYF.

Many counts were recorded for this clonotype. The genes are TRBV20-1 and TRBJ1-1; D remains unclear. V was clipped by 3 bases and J by 4 bases, with 9 bases between them. Per germline, CDR1 DFQATT and CDR2 SNEGSKA (reference sequence). The CDR3 is 12 amino acids. CDR3 in amino acids: CSARGSITEAFF. CDR3 bases: TGCAGTGCTAGGGGTAGTATCACTGAAGCTTTCTTT.

The chain couples TRBV10-2 to TRBJ2-5, with TRBD2 matching 13 bases. Germline lookup yields CDR1 WSHSY and CDR2 SAAADI. The CDR3 sequence is 17 residues long. J lost 5 bases, V lost 3 bases, and 9 bases had no gene match. The CDR3 here is CASSDRGLAGDRETQYF. In nucleotides, the CDR3 is TGCGCCAGCAGTGACAGAGGACTAGCGGGAGATCGGGAGACCCAGTACTTC.

V and J are TRBV20-1 and TRBJ2-2, with D possibly TRBD2 on 5 matching bases. V was clipped by 4 bases and J by 0 bases, with 12 bases between them. The CDR3 extends over 15 amino acids. CDR1 is DFQATT, CDR2 SNEGSKA, per germline (reference sequence). The CDR3 DNA reads as TGCAGTGCTATACGGACTGCTGCGAACACCGGGGAGCTGTTTTTT. It codes for CSAIRTAANTGELFF.

This clonotype was counted ten times or more. The chain combines TRBV11-3 with TRBJ2-1; the D is unclear. CDR3 size: 14 residues. The germline gives CDR1 SGHNT, CDR2 YENEEA. The V end was cut by 7 bases, the J end by 4 bases, with 14 bases between. CDR3 amino acids: CASINKKGYNEQFF. DNA of the CDR3: TGTGCCAGCATCAATAAGAAAGGGTACAATGAGCAGTTCTTC. The whole variable domain, filled in from reference TRBV11-3 and TRBJ2-1, reads EAGVVQSPRYKIIEKKQPVAFWCNPISGHNTLYWYLQNLGQGPELLIRYENEEAVDDSQLPKDRFSAERLKGVDSTLKIQPAELGDSAVYLCASINKKGYNEQFFGPGTRLTVL.

The CDR3 reads CASRLGRGRGYEQYF. CDR3 nucleotides: TGTGCCAGCAGGCTAGGAAGGGGGCGAGGGTACGAGCAGTACTTC. The chain carries TRBV28 and TRBJ2-7, with 7 nucleotides matching TRBD1. The CDR3 totals 15 residues. Germline assignment: CDR1 MDHEN and CDR2 SYDVKM. V was clipped by 6 bases and J by 4 bases; unmatched bases: 12.

The sample holds many counts of this clonotype. The V call is TRBV18, the J call TRBJ2-7; D is uncertain. CDR1 is KGHSH and CDR2 is LQKENI in the germline V gene. V lost 0 bases and J 0 bases, leaving 6 bases between the germline ends. The CDR3 contains 14 residues. In DNA, the CDR3 is TGTGCCAGCTCACCACCGATTAGCTCCTACGAGCAGTACTTC. This gives the protein CASSPPISSYEQYF. The variable domain in full, completed from reference TRBV18 and TRBJ2-7, reads NAGVMQNPRHLVRRRGQEARLRCSPMKGHSHVYWYRQLPEEGLKFMVYLQKENIIDESGMPKERFSAEFPKEGPSILRIQQVVRGDSAAYFCASSPPISSYEQYFGPGTRLTVT.

This clonotype came up many times. The chain recombines TRBV6-2 or TRBV6-3 with TRBJ2-4; TRBD2 matches at 11 bases. CDR1 MNHEY and CDR2 SVGEGT come from the germline V gene. Germline trimming cut 6 bases from V and 15 bases from J; bases unmatched to any gene: 7. This CDR3 is 12 amino acids long. The CDR3 DNA reads TGTGCCAGCAGCAAACTAGCGGGAGTTATGTACTTC. It is translated as CASSKLAGVMYF.

This clonotype came up many times. J is TRBJ2-1 and V is TRBV20-1; 10 bases match TRBD2. The V gene's germline CDR1 is DFQATT and CDR2 SNEGSKA (reference sequence). Unmatched junction bases numbered 9, after V lost 3 bases and J lost 10 bases. This CDR3 has 14 amino acids. The CDR3 here is CSASFSSGRREQFF. The DNA for the CDR3 is TGCAGTGCTAGTTTTTCTAGCGGGAGACGAGAGCAGTTCTTC.

The chain is built from TRBV2 and TRBJ2-1; no firm D call. Looked up from germline, CDR1 is SNHLY and CDR2 is FYNNEI. V lost 9 bases and J 9 bases, leaving 18 bases between the germline ends. This CDR3 has 13 residues. CDR3 in DNA: TGTGCCAGTGGGTGGGAAAGGTGGGGTGAGCAGTTCTTC. It yields the protein CASGWERWGEQFF.

A remark on this clonotype: This may be a read error: a much more frequent sequence differs by one nucleotide. The chain is built from TRBV28 and TRBJ1-5; 7 positions agree with TRBD1. The CDR3 length is 15 residues. From germline, CDR1 is MDHEN and CDR2 SYDVKM. The CDR3 reads CAGSQNRGRNQPQHF. CDR3 sequence (DNA): TGTGCCGGCAGCCAAAACAGGGGAAGGAATCAGCCCCAGCATTTT.

At least ten counts were recorded for this clonotype. For the CDR3, the DNA is TGTGCCAGCAGTTTTCAGGGCTATCAGCCCCAGCATTTT. It yields the protein CASSFQGYQPQHF. V usage is TRBV28 and J usage is TRBJ1-5; D perhaps matches TRBD1 (5 bases). The germline V and J ends were trimmed by 3 bases and 5 bases, with 8 bases remaining between them. The V gene's germline CDR1 is MDHEN and CDR2 SYDVKM. The CDR3 extends over 13 amino acids.

This clonotype has at least ten counts. This chain uses TRBV7-9 with TRBJ1-1; TRBD1 aligns across 10 bases. The CDR3 has 16 amino acids. The germline CDR1 and CDR2 sequences are SEHNR and FQNEAQ (reference sequence). V shed 5 bases, J shed 0 bases, and the junction held 6 bases outside the gene matches. The CDR3 loop is CASSPGQGILNTEAFF. The DNA of the CDR3 is TGTGCCAGCAGCCCGGGACAGGGGATCTTGAACACTGAAGCTTTCTTT.

The sample holds many counts of this clonotype. The chain links TRBV4-1 to TRBJ2-1, with 14 bases lining up with TRBD2. The V and J ends lost 1 base and 0 bases, in that order; junction bases with no gene match: 8. Germline V CDR1 and CDR2: MGHRA, YSYEKL. This CDR3 has 20 amino acids. Here the CDR3 reads CASSQVGTSGSIGSYNEQFF. CDR3 DNA sequence: TGCGCCAGCAGCCAAGTGGGGACTAGCGGGAGCATAGGCTCCTACAATGAGCAGTTCTTC.

The table lists this clonotype with a few counts. V gene TRBV7-8 combines with J gene TRBJ2-3; 8 bases are a match to TRBD2. The CDR3 runs 18 residues. Germline V gene sequence: CDR1 SGHVS, CDR2 FQNEAQ. Trimming took 5 bases from V and 0 from J; bases not matched to a gene: 13. The CDR3 nucleotides read TGTGCCAGCAGCCCATTCCTTAGCGGGATGGGAAGCACAGATACGCAGTATTTT. It yields the protein CASSPFLSGMGSTDTQYF.

The chain has TRBV11-2 and TRBJ2-1; 10 nucleotides align to TRBD2. The CDR3 contains 16 residues. The V and J ends lost 6 bases and 6 bases, in that order; junction bases with no gene match: 11. Per the germline V gene, CDR1 is SGHAT and CDR2 is FQNNGV. The DNA for the CDR3 is TGTGCCAGCAGTCCTCTAGCGGGAGCCTACTCCAATGAGCAGTTCTTC. Translated, it gives CASSPLAGAYSNEQFF.

In its sample, this clonotype was seen many times. This sequence joins TRBV12-3 or TRBV12-4 and TRBJ2-4, with 14 bases that match TRBD2. This CDR3 contains 14 residues. V lost 6 bases to trimming and J lost 14 bases; unmatched junction nucleotides: 9. The CDR3 region has the DNA TGTGCCAGCAGCCCCGGACTAGCGGGAGGCCCGGAGTACTTC. This encodes CASSPGLAGGPEYF.

There are many counts of this clonotype. This chain connects TRBV6-4 to TRBJ2-1; TRBD1 matches 12 bases. J gave up 8 bases and V 3 bases, and 2 bases lay outside the gene matches. The length of the CDR3 is 14 residues. The germline CDR1 and CDR2 sequences are MRHNA and SNTAGT. The CDR3 DNA sequence: TGTGCCAGCAGTGAAGGGACAGGGGGCGATGAGCAGTTCTTC. As protein: CASSEGTGGDEQFF.

This clonotype was seen more than once but under ten times. This rearrangement joins TRBV9 to TRBJ2-5, with 9 bases fitting TRBD1. The junction had 6 bases not matched to a gene; V was cut back by 2 bases and J by 4 bases. The CDR3 extends over 15 amino acids. Germline CDR1 SGDLS, CDR2 YYNGEE. The CDR3 is CASSVLDRGGETQYF. CDR3 DNA sequence: TGTGCCAGCAGCGTCCTGGACAGGGGTGGAGAGACCCAGTACTTC.

This clonotype was detected a few times. This sequence joins TRBV20-1 and TRBJ2-1, with 10 nucleotides matching TRBD2. The CDR3 extends over 14 amino acids. Unmatched junction bases numbered 4, after V lost 5 bases and J lost 3 bases. Germline CDR1 reads DFQATT; CDR2 reads SNEGSKA (reference sequence). The CDR3 region is CSALSGRNYNEQFF. For the CDR3, the DNA is TGCAGTGCTCTTAGCGGGAGGAACTACAATGAGCAGTTCTTC.